The T cell receptor (beta chain) described here comes from a study of blood T cell repertoires in COVID-19. Study summary: The origin of the acute and convalescent COVID-19 samples was the United States, Italy and Spain. PBMCs, B-cell-depleted T cells, or T cells were the source of the cDNA or gDNA that made up the material.

The length of the CDR3 is 16 residues. The V and J ends lost 2 bases and 4 bases, in that order; junction bases with no gene match: 5. From germline, CDR1 is SGHVS and CDR2 FQNEAQ. As processed by the authors: Researchers report that nucleated cell counts were estimated from reference gene primer amplification. Profiling relied on immunoSEQ multiplex PCR, and the TCRdb table lists in-frame clones only, not all of them. D and trimming were read from the DNA, whereas the V and J calls and clone size are those reported in that table. The data show about 73,000 clones, less than 75% seen once. What was sequenced was peripheral blood. This TCR was sampled from a man in his fifties or sixties with acute or convalescent COVID-19. This sequence joins TRBV7-8 and TRBJ2-2; 9 bases match TRBD2. CDR3 loop: CASSLSGGMSTGELFF. The DNA of the CDR3 is TGTGCCAGCAGCTTAAGCGGGGGGATGAGCACCGGGGAGCTGTTTTTT.